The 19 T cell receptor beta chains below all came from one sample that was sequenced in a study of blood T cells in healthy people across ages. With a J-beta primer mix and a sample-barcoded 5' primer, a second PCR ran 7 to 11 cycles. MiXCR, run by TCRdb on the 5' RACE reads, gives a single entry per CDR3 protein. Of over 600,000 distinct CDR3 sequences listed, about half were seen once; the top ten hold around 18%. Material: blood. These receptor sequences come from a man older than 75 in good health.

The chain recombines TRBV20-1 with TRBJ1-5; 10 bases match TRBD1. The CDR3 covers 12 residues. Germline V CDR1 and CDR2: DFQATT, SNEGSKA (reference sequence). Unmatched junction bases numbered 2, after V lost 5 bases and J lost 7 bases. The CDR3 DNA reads TGCAGTGCTGGGACAGGGGACCAGCCCCAGCATTTT. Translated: CSAGTGDQPQHF.

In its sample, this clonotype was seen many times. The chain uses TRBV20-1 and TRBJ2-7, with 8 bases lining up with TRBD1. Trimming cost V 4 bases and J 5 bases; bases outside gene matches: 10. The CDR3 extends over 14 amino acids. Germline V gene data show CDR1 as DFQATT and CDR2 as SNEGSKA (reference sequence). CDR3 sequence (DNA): TGCAGTGCTAACCGTCAGGGGGCGCGAAACGAGCAGTACTTC. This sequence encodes CSANRQGARNEQYF.

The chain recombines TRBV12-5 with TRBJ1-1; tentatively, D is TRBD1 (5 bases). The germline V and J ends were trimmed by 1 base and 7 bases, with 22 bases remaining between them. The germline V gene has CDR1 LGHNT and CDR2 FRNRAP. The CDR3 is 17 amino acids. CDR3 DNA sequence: TGTGCTAGTGGTTTGGACTTTGGAACGACAGCTACGGGTGAAGCTTTCTTT. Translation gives CASGLDFGTTATGEAFF.

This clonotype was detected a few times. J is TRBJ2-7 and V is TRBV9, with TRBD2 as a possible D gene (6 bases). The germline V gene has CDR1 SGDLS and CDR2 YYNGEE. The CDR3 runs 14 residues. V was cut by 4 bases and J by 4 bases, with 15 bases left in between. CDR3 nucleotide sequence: TGTGCCAGCAGCCCAAGGGACTGGGAGTACGAGCAGTACTTC. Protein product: CASSPRDWEYEQYF.

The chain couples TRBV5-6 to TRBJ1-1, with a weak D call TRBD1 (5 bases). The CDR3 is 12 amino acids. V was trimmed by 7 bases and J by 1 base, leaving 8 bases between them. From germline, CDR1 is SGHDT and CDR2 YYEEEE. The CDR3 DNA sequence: TGTGCCAGCGACGGGGGGAACACTGAAGCTTTCTTT. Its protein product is CASDGGNTEAFF.

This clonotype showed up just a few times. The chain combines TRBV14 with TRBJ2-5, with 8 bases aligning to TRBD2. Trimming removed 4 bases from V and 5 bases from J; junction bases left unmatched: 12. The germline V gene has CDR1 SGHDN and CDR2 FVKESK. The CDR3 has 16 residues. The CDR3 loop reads CASSRRGTGGQETQYF. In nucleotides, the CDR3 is TGTGCCAGCAGCCGTCGAGGGACGGGAGGGCAGGAGACCCAGTACTTC.

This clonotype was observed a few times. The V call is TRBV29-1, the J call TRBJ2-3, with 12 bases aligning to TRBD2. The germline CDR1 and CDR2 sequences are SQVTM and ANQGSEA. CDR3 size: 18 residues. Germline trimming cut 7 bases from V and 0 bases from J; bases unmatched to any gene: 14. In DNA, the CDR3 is TGCAGCGCGCTACTAGCGGGAGGAAGGGGGCCTAGCACAGATACGCAGTATTTT. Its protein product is CSALLAGGRGPSTDTQYF.

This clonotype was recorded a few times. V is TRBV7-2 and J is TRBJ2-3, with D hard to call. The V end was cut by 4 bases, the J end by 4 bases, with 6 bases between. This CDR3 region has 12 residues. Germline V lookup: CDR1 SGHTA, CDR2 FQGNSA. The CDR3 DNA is TGTGCCAGCAGCTGGATCGCAGATACGCAGTATTTT. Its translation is CASSWIADTQYF.

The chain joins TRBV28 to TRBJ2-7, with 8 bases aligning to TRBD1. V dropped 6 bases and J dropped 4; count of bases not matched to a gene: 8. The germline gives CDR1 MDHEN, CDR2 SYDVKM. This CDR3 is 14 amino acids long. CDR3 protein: CASRGQGARYEQYF. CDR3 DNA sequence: TGTGCCAGCAGAGGTCAGGGGGCGCGGTACGAGCAGTACTTC.

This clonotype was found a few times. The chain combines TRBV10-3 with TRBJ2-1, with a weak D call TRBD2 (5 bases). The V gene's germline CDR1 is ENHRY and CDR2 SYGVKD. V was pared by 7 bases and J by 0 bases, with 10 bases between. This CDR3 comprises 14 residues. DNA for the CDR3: TGTGCCATCACTCCGAGGGACTCCTACAATGAGCAGTTCTTC. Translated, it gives CAITPRDSYNEQFF.

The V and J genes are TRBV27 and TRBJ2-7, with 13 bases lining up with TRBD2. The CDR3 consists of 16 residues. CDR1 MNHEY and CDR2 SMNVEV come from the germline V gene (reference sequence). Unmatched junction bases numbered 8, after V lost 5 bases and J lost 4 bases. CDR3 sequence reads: CASSILAGGPKYEQYF. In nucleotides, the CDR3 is TGTGCCAGCAGTATACTAGCGGGAGGGCCAAAGTACGAGCAGTACTTC.

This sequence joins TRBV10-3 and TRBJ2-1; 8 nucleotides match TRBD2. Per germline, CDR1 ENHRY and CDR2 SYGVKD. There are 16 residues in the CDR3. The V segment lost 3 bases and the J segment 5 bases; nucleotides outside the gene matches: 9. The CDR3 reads CAISESFSGINNEQFF. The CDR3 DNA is TGTGCCATCAGTGAATCGTTTAGCGGGATTAACAATGAGCAGTTCTTC.

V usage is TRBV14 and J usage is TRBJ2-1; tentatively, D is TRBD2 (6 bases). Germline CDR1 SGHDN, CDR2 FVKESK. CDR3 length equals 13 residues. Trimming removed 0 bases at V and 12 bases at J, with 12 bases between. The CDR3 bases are TGTGCCAGCAGCCAAGAAATCGGGGGTAGGCAGTTCTTC. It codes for CASSQEIGGRQFF.

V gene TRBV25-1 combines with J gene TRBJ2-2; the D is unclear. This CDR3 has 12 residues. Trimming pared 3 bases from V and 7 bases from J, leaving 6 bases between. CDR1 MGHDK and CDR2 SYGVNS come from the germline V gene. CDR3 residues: CASSEYRGELFF. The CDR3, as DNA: TGTGCCAGCAGTGAGTACCGCGGGGAGCTGTTTTTT.

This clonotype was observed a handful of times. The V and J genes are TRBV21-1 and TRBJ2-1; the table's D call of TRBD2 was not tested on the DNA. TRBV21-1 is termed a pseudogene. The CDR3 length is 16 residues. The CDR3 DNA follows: TGTGCCAGCAGCCCTAAAGGCGGACTCTCCTACAATGAGCAGTTCTTC. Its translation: CASSPKGGLSYNEQFF.

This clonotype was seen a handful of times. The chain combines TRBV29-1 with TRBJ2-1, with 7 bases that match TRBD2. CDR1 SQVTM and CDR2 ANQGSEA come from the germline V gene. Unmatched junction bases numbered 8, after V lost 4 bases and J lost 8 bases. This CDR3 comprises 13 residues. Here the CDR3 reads CSVGAGSFYEQFF. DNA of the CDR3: TGCAGCGTTGGAGCGGGATCATTCTATGAGCAGTTCTTC.

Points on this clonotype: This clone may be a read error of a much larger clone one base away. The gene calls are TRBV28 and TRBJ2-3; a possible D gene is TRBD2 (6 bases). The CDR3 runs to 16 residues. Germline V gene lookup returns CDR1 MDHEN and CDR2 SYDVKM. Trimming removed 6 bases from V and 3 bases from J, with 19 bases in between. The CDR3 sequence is CASSLAWGEETDTQYF. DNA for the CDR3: TGTGCCAGCAGCTTGGCTTGGGGGGAGGAAACAGATACGCAGTATTTT.

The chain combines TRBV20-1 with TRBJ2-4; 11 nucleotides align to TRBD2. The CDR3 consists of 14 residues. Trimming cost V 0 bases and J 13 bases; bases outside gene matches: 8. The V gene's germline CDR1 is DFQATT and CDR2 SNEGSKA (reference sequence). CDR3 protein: CSAREDSGREQQYF. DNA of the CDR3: TGCAGTGCTAGAGAGGATAGCGGGAGGGAACAGCAGTACTTC.

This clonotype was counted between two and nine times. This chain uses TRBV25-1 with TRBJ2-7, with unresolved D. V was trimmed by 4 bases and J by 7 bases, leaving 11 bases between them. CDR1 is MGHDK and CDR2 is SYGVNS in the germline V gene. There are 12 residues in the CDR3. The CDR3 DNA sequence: TGTGCCAGCAGTGGCCCACCTGGGGAGCAGTACTTC. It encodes CASSGPPGEQYF.